The 30 T cell receptor beta chains in this list originate from one sample, sequenced in a study of response to subunit inactivated influenza vaccine. TCRdb fed the RT-PCR reads into MiXCR, producing one record per CDR3 protein. The profile covers hundreds of thousands of distinct CDR3 sequences, with 25% appearing a single time and around 1.8% taken by the ten largest. The material sequenced was CD4+ T cells sorted from PBMCs, taken more than 4 days after vaccination. The receptors shown here come from a man between 45 and 60 years old who received an inactivated influenza vaccine.

V usage is TRBV5-6 and J usage is TRBJ1-2, with TRBD1 as a possible D gene (6 bases). Germline values: CDR1 SGHDT, CDR2 YYEEEE. V was shortened by 4 bases and J by 4 bases, with 14 bases between the two germline ends. CDR3 size: 14 residues. The CDR3 DNA is TGTGCCAGCAGCCCTTACGGACAGATCTATGGCTACACCTTC. Protein: CASSPYGQIYGYTF.

In its sample, this clonotype was seen a few times. This chain joins TRBV5-1 and TRBJ2-3, with TRBD2 identical over 16 bases. The length of the CDR3 is 16 residues. CDR1 is SGHRS, CDR2 YFSETQ, per germline. With 4 bases clipped from V and 4 bases from J, the junction kept 3 bases outside the gene matches. This CDR3 is CASSPGLAGGPDTQYF. Here the CDR3 DNA reads TGCGCCAGCAGCCCGGGACTAGCGGGAGGGCCAGATACGCAGTATTTT.

This rearrangement joins TRBV20-1 to TRBJ2-7; tentatively, D is TRBD2 (6 bases). The germline V and J ends were trimmed by 4 bases and 7 bases, with 17 bases remaining between them. This CDR3 comprises 13 residues. CDR1 is DFQATT and CDR2 is SNEGSKA in the germline V gene (reference sequence). CDR3 DNA sequence: TGCAGTGCTAAAACAGGCGGGAATAGGGAGCAGTACTTC. It is translated as CSAKTGGNREQYF.

The chain uses TRBV12-3 or TRBV12-4 and TRBJ2-1; no reliable D call. The CDR3 extends over 11 amino acids. The V gene lost 1 base and the J gene lost 10 bases, with 5 bases spanning the gap. CDR3 in amino acids: CASSLVAEQFF. CDR3 nucleotide sequence: TGTGCCAGCAGTTTAGTCGCAGAGCAGTTCTTC.

The V and J genes are TRBV7-2 and TRBJ2-1, with D tentatively TRBD1 (6 bases). The V gene lost 3 bases and the J gene lost 15 bases, with 15 bases spanning the gap. The CDR3 covers 12 residues. Germline-derived CDR1 and CDR2 are SGHTA and FQGNSA. CDR3 in amino acids: CASSFLRDKGFF. The CDR3 nucleotides are TGTGCCAGCAGCTTTTTACGGGACAAGGGGTTCTTC.

This chain connects TRBV7-2 to TRBJ2-7, with D maybe TRBD1 (5 bases). Germline lookup yields CDR1 SGHTA and CDR2 FQGNSA. The CDR3 spans 15 residues. Trimming took 1 base from V and 6 from J, leaving 16 bases between them. CDR3: CASSLESRAPLEQYF. The CDR3 bases are TGTGCCAGCAGCTTAGAGTCCAGGGCGCCGCTCGAGCAGTACTTC.

This clonotype showed up just a few times. This CDR3 reads CASSLVIFGRSNTGELFF. CDR3 sequence (DNA): TGTGCCAGCAGCTTAGTTATATTCGGGAGATCGAACACCGGGGAGCTGTTTTTT. V gene TRBV11-2 combines with J gene TRBJ2-2, with D tentatively TRBD2 (6 bases). Trimming stripped 1 base from V and 0 bases from J, with 15 bases between. Germline assignment: CDR1 SGHAT and CDR2 FQNNGV. The CDR3 totals 18 residues.

This clonotype was counted many times. The CDR3 nucleotides read TGTGCCAGCAGCTTAAGCGACAGGAACTATGGCTACACCTTC. Its translation: CASSLSDRNYGYTF. The rearrangement joins TRBV7-9 to TRBJ1-2; D is possibly TRBD1 (6 bases). Trimming removed 2 bases from V and 2 bases from J, with 9 bases in between. CDR1 is SEHNR and CDR2 is FQNEAQ in the germline V gene (reference sequence). This CDR3 contains 14 residues.

The chain combines TRBV7-8 with TRBJ1-1; the D is unclear. V shed 5 bases and J shed 0 bases, with 13 bases lying between them. This CDR3 comprises 15 residues. CDR1 is SGHVS, CDR2 FQNEAQ, per germline. CDR3 nucleotides: TGTGCCAGCAGCCCGAGTACAGAATTGAACACTGAAGCTTTCTTT. This encodes CASSPSTELNTEAFF.

The chain carries TRBV7-8 and TRBJ2-3, with D unclear. Looked up from germline, CDR1 is SGHVS and CDR2 is FQNEAQ. V was pared by 8 bases and J by 6 bases, with 15 bases between. This CDR3 is 13 amino acids long. The CDR3 is CASRRDRPDTQYF. The CDR3 nucleotides are TGTGCCAGCCGCCGAGACCGCCCGGATACGCAGTATTTT.

The gene calls are TRBV6-2 or TRBV6-3 and TRBJ1-5; a weak D match, TRBD1 (6 bases). Trimming stripped 5 bases from V and 5 bases from J, with 13 bases between. The germline CDR1 and CDR2 sequences are MNHEY and SVGEGT. The CDR3 spans 14 residues. CDR3 loop: CASSPGVDHQPQHF. The CDR3 DNA reads as TGTGCCAGCAGTCCAGGGGTGGATCATCAGCCCCAGCATTTT.

This clonotype occurred a few times. The rearrangement joins TRBV5-1 to TRBJ2-3, with unresolved D. Between the trimmed V and J ends, which lost 4 bases and 8 bases, there was a span of 20 bases. The CDR3 runs 15 residues. Germline loops: CDR1 SGHRS, CDR2 YFSETQ. The CDR3 DNA reads TGCGCCAGCAGCCCGCGTTTAAGTCAGGAAGGTACGCAGTATTTT. This gives the protein CASSPRLSQEGTQYF.

This clonotype was found a few times. V and J are TRBV7-2 and TRBJ1-5; D gene uncertain. The length of the CDR3 is 13 residues. Trimming removed 1 base from V and 10 bases from J, with 11 bases in between. Germline lookup yields CDR1 SGHTA and CDR2 FQGNSA. CDR3 loop: CASSLGVGEPQHF. The CDR3 nucleotides are TGTGCCAGCAGCTTAGGAGTGGGAGAACCCCAGCATTTT. Full variable domain (remainder filled in from reference TRBV7-2 and TRBJ1-5): GAGVSQSPSNKVTEKGKDVELRCDPISGHTALYWYRQSLGQGLEFLIYFQGNSAPDKSGLPSDRFSAERTGGSVSTLTIQRTQQEDSAVYLCASSLGVGEPQHFGDGTRLSIL.

The rearrangement joins TRBV12-3 or TRBV12-4 to TRBJ2-5; possibly TRBD1 for D (7 bases). Deletions cut 2 bases from V and 2 bases from J, with 9 bases between. CDR3 length: 14 amino acids. CDR3: CASSLQGGQETQYF. The CDR3 DNA sequence: TGTGCCAGCAGTTTACAGGGGGGACAAGAGACCCAGTACTTC.

The V and J genes are TRBV5-1 and TRBJ2-2, with TRBD2 identical over 9 bases. V shed 0 bases and J 4 bases; nucleotides not matched to a gene: 1. Germline V CDR1 and CDR2: SGHRS, YFSETQ. The CDR3 totals 15 residues. CDR3 DNA: TGCGCCAGCAGCTTGGGACTAGCGGTCACCGGGGAGCTGTTTTTT. This encodes CASSLGLAVTGELFF.

This clonotype came up a few times. V and J are TRBV12-3 or TRBV12-4 and TRBJ2-1, with 8 nucleotides matching TRBD2. The V segment lost 5 bases and the J segment 2 bases; nucleotides outside the gene matches: 5. This CDR3 is 15 amino acids long. CDR3 sequence reads: CASSRSGSAYNEQFF. As DNA, the CDR3 is TGTGCCAGCAGTCGAAGCGGGAGTGCCTACAATGAGCAGTTCTTC.

This clonotype was seen only a few times. V and J are TRBV7-9 and TRBJ2-5; tentative D call: TRBD1 (6 bases). V gave up 5 bases and J gave up 5 bases, with 15 bases separating them. Germline CDR1 is SEHNR and CDR2 is FQNEAQ (reference sequence). The CDR3 has 14 residues. CDR3 sequence: CASSRDIRWETQYF. For the CDR3, the DNA is TGTGCCAGCAGCCGGGACATCAGGTGGGAGACCCAGTACTTC.

The chain employs TRBV24-1 and TRBJ2-4, with D perhaps TRBD1 (5 bases). There are 14 residues in the CDR3. Germline V gene sequence: CDR1 KGHDR, CDR2 SFDVKD. Trimming left V 5 bases short and J 7 bases short, with 14 bases between. CDR3 sequence reads: CATSGGQGSNIQYF. CDR3 nucleotides: TGTGCCACCAGTGGAGGTCAGGGTAGCAACATTCAGTACTTC.

This clonotype was counted between two and nine times. The chain combines TRBV30 with TRBJ2-1; possible D gene TRBD1, 8 bases. This CDR3 region has 13 residues. Deletions cut 8 bases from V and 7 bases from J, with 18 bases between. Germline lookup yields CDR1 GTSNPN and CDR2 SVGIG (reference sequence). The CDR3 DNA reads TGTGCCGGGACCGGACAGGGAGGGAATGAGCAGTTCTTC. Its translation is CAGTGQGGNEQFF.

The chain joins TRBV6-1 to TRBJ2-3, with D possibly being TRBD2 (5 bases). Trimming removed 1 base from V and 4 bases from J, with 12 bases in between. This CDR3 comprises 15 residues. Germline CDR1 and CDR2: MNHNS and SASEGT. CDR3 coding DNA: TGTGCCAGCAGTGAAGTACGGGGAAAGGCAGATACGCAGTATTTT. Residues: CASSEVRGKADTQYF.

This clonotype was seen repeatedly, ten times or more. The V call is TRBV6-1, the J call TRBJ2-3, with D possibly TRBD2 on 6 matching bases. CDR1 and CDR2 from the germline V gene are MNHNS and SASEGT. This CDR3 has 14 residues. Trimming left V 6 bases short and J 5 bases short, with 15 bases between. The chain's CDR3 is CASRALAIRDTQYF. For the CDR3, the DNA is TGTGCCAGCAGAGCGCTAGCGATCAGAGATACGCAGTATTTT.

Only a few counts were recorded for this clonotype. J is TRBJ2-1 and V is TRBV5-6; 7 nucleotides line up with TRBD2. The germline gives CDR1 SGHDT, CDR2 YYEEEE. The V gene end was trimmed by 0 bases and the J gene end by 9 bases; junction bases not matched to a gene: 9. This CDR3 region has 15 residues. This CDR3 is CASSLGWDYLGEQFF. In DNA form, the CDR3 reads TGTGCCAGCAGCTTGGGGTGGGACTATTTGGGTGAGCAGTTCTTC.

This clonotype has only a few counts. The rearrangement links TRBV20-1 to TRBJ2-7; the D gene is possibly TRBD1 (5 bases). This CDR3 spans 16 amino acids. The ends were cut back, 0 bases at V and 3 bases at J, with 18 bases in the middle. Germline CDR1 is DFQATT and CDR2 is SNEGSKA (reference sequence). The CDR3 coding sequence is TGCAGTGCTAGAGACAGACAGCGCTCCCTTTTCTACGAGCAGTACTTC. Translation gives CSARDRQRSLFYEQYF.

This clonotype turned up a few times. The chain combines TRBV4-3 with TRBJ2-5; 9 bases fit TRBD2. The germline CDR1 and CDR2 sequences are LGHNA and YSLEER. The CDR3 length is 17 residues. V shed 4 bases and J 4 bases; nucleotides not matched to a gene: 13. DNA for the CDR3: TGCGCCAGCAGCCTCGATGCTGGCGGGGGGGCCGTAGAGACCCAGTACTTC. Amino acid sequence: CASSLDAGGGAVETQYF.

The chain recombines TRBV6-6 with TRBJ2-1; 9 nucleotides line up with TRBD1. J lost 13 bases, V lost 2 bases, and 3 bases had no gene match. The length of the CDR3 is 12 residues. CDR1 is MNHNY, CDR2 SVGAGI, per germline (reference sequence). This CDR3 reads CASSYTTGGQFF. The DNA for the CDR3 is TGTGCCAGCAGTTACACGACAGGGGGACAGTTCTTC.

The chain is built from TRBV29-1 and TRBJ2-5, with 7 nucleotides matching TRBD1. The CDR3 contains 13 residues. The junction had 6 bases not matched to a gene; V was cut back by 4 bases and J by 4 bases. Germline CDR1 SQVTM, CDR2 ANQGSEA. CDR3 sequence (DNA): TGCAGCGTTGTAGACAGGGTATCAGAGACCCAGTACTTC. Protein sequence: CSVVDRVSETQYF. The variable domain in full, completed from reference TRBV29-1 and TRBJ2-5, reads SAVISQKPSRDICQRGTSLTIQCQVDSQVTMMFWYRQQPGQSLTLIATANQGSEATYESGFVIDKFPISRPNLTFSTLTVSNMSPEDSSIYLCSVVDRVSETQYFGPGTRLLVL.

The rearrangement joins TRBV20-1 to TRBJ2-3; TRBD2 agrees at 13 bases. The CDR3 contains 16 residues. The germline V gene encodes CDR1 DFQATT and CDR2 SNEGSKA (reference sequence). V trimming: 3 bases; J trimming: 4 bases; junction bases outside the gene matches: 7. CDR3 loop: CSASGGLAGNPDTQYF. Written as DNA, the CDR3 is TGCAGTGCTAGCGGGGGACTAGCGGGAAATCCAGATACGCAGTATTTT.

The chain recombines TRBV27 with TRBJ2-1; TRBD1 matches 9 bases. V was pared by 5 bases and J by 5 bases, with 10 bases of the junction left unmatched. This CDR3 contains 16 residues. The germline V gene has CDR1 MNHEY and CDR2 SMNVEV (reference sequence). The chain's CDR3 is CASSPMDRGLNNEQFF. CDR3 coding DNA: TGTGCCAGCAGTCCCATGGACAGGGGTCTGAACAATGAGCAGTTCTTC.

This clonotype has just a few counts. The chain carries TRBV5-5 and TRBJ2-7; the D gene is possibly TRBD1 (6 bases). The V gene lost 1 base and the J gene lost 3 bases, with 11 bases spanning the gap. The CDR3 consists of 14 residues. Germline loops: CDR1 SGHKS, CDR2 YYEKEE (reference sequence). CDR3 DNA: TGTGCCAGCAGCTTGTCAGGGGTCGGCTACGAGCAGTACTTC. Its translation is CASSLSGVGYEQYF. Together with reference TRBV5-5 and TRBJ2-7, the CDR3 gives the full variable domain: DAGVTQSPTHLIKTRGQQVTLRCSPISGHKSVSWYQQVLGQGPQFIFQYYEKEERGRGNFPDRFSARQFPNYSSELNVNALLLGDSALYLCASSLSGVGYEQYFGPGTRLTVT.

The V call is TRBV28, the J call TRBJ2-7; D possibly corresponds to TRBD1 (5 bases). Germline CDR1 and CDR2: MDHEN and SYDVKM. This CDR3 has 15 residues. Trimming took off 6 bases at V and 7 bases at J, with 22 bases between the two ends. As DNA, the CDR3 is TGTGCCAGCAGGACCCAGGGTCTACCGTCCTTGGAGCAGTACTTC. Protein: CASRTQGLPSLEQYF.